The sequence of this T cell receptor beta chain was determined in a study of immune heterogeneity within non-small cell lung tumors. Template came from bulk tumor genomic DNA, at approximately 620 ng per sample. Widely spaced biopsies, several per primary tumor, were obtained at surgery. Patients went through curative surgery, and their non-small cell lung cancer was untreated and newly diagnosed. Individuals who provided samples were patients with newly diagnosed non-small cell lung cancer who were having surgery with curative intent. The CDR3 has 14 residues. Germline lookup yields CDR1 LGHDT and CDR2 YNNKEL (reference sequence). The V end was cut by 0 bases, the J end by 3 bases, with 8 bases between. The study, taken as a whole, reports: The high-frequency T-cell receptor beta clonotypes mostly did not match up between individual patients. The study found identical dominant CDR3 beta clonotypes recurring across tumor sites within a patient, alongside site-unique high-frequency clones. Local tumor mutational burden and local T-cell repertoire clonality showed a moderate significant correlation, R approximately 0.35.

This clonotype is classed as medium-sized. Its specificity is unknown. It was with 32 V and 13 J primers that multiplex PCR amplified TCR beta CDR3. TCRdb used MiXCR to reprocess the multiplex PCR reads, holding one entry per CDR3 protein. Of 4,000 to 5,000 distinct CDR3 sequences in the sample, around a third were seen once. The chain is built from TRBV3-1 and TRBJ1-1; D remains unclear. This clonotype was obtained from a woman in her forties or fifties with non-small cell lung cancer. The sample comprised lung tumor tissue. The CDR3 nucleotides are TGTGCCAGCAGCCAAGAAATGCAGTACACTGAAGCTTTCTTT. Encoded protein: CASSQEMQYTEAFF.